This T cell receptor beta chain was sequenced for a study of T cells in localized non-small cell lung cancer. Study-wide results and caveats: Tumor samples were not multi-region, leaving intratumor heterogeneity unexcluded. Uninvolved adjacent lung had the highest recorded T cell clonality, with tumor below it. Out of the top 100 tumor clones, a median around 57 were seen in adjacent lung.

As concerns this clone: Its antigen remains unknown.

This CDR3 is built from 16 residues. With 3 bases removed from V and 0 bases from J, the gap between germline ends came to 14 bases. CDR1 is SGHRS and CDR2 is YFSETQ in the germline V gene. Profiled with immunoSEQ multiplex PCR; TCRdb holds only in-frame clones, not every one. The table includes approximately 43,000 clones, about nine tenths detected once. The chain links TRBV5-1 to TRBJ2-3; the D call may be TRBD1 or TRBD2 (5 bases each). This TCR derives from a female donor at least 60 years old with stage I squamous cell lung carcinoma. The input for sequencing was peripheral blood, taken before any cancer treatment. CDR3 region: CASSSFRDGSTDTQYF. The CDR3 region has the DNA TGCGCCAGCAGCTCTTTCCGGGACGGAAGCACAGATACGCAGTATTTT. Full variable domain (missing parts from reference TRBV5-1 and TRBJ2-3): KAGVTQTPRYLIKTRGQQVTLSCSPISGHRSVSWYQQTPGQGLQFLFEYFSETQRNKGNFPGRFSGRQFSNSRSEMNVSTLELGDSALYLCASSSFRDGSTDTQYFGPGTRLTVL.